This T cell receptor (beta chain) was identified during a study of CD8 T cells in ankylosing spondylitis. TCRdb ran MiXCR on the 5' RACE reads and lists one entry per CDR3 protein. This table holds roughly 280,000 distinct CDR3 sequences, over 15% found once. General study findings and limits: Reportedly, matched ankylosing spondylitis synovial fluid was significantly enriched for disease-linked clones. Certain motif variants had earlier appeared in reactive arthritis synovial fluid and blood. Roughly eight highly homologous variants made up a TCR beta motif that seemed to typify ankylosing spondylitis blood.

V gave up 3 bases and J gave up 4 bases, with 10 bases separating them. The germline V gene encodes CDR1 SGHRS and CDR2 YFSETQ. The CDR3 is made up of 14 amino acids. This clonotype came up a few times. The antigen is unknown. The chain uses TRBV5-1 and TRBJ2-2; D gene ambiguous. The sequence came from a male donor with ankylosing spondylitis or in good health (not recorded which). The sample consisted of blood, either unsorted or a sorted T cell fraction (not recorded which). The CDR3 spells CASSSGVVTGELFF. In DNA, the CDR3 is TGCGCCAGCAGCTCGGGCGTAGTCACCGGGGAGCTGTTTTTT.